Below, 2 T cell receptor beta chains from the same sample are listed, as sequenced in a study of cytomegalovirus exposure and HLA in healthy donors. Sequenced by immunoSEQ multiplex PCR; TCRdb stores in-frame clones only, minus some. The table has fewer than 200,000 clones, 85% seen once. Source material: PBMCs. These receptors were obtained from a man in his late teens or twenties in good health and CMV-seropositive.

The chain uses TRBV5-1 and TRBJ2-7, with D possibly being TRBD2 (6 bases). The V gene's germline CDR1 is SGHRS and CDR2 YFSETQ. V lost 5 bases and J lost 5, with 23 bases in between. This CDR3 contains 16 residues. The CDR3 nucleotides are TGCGCCAGCAGGGCCACTATGGGGGGTCCGCGGAACGAGCAGTACTTC. Amino acid sequence: CASRATMGGPRNEQYF.

The chain combines TRBV29-1 with TRBJ1-1; the match to TRBD1 covers 9 bases. From germline, CDR1 is SQVTM and CDR2 ANQGSEA. V dropped 4 bases and J dropped 3; count of bases not matched to a gene: 6. This CDR3 is 14 amino acids long. CDR3 loop: CSVVLGTGYTEAFF. CDR3 nucleotide sequence: TGCAGCGTTGTCTTGGGGACAGGGTACACTGAAGCTTTCTTT.